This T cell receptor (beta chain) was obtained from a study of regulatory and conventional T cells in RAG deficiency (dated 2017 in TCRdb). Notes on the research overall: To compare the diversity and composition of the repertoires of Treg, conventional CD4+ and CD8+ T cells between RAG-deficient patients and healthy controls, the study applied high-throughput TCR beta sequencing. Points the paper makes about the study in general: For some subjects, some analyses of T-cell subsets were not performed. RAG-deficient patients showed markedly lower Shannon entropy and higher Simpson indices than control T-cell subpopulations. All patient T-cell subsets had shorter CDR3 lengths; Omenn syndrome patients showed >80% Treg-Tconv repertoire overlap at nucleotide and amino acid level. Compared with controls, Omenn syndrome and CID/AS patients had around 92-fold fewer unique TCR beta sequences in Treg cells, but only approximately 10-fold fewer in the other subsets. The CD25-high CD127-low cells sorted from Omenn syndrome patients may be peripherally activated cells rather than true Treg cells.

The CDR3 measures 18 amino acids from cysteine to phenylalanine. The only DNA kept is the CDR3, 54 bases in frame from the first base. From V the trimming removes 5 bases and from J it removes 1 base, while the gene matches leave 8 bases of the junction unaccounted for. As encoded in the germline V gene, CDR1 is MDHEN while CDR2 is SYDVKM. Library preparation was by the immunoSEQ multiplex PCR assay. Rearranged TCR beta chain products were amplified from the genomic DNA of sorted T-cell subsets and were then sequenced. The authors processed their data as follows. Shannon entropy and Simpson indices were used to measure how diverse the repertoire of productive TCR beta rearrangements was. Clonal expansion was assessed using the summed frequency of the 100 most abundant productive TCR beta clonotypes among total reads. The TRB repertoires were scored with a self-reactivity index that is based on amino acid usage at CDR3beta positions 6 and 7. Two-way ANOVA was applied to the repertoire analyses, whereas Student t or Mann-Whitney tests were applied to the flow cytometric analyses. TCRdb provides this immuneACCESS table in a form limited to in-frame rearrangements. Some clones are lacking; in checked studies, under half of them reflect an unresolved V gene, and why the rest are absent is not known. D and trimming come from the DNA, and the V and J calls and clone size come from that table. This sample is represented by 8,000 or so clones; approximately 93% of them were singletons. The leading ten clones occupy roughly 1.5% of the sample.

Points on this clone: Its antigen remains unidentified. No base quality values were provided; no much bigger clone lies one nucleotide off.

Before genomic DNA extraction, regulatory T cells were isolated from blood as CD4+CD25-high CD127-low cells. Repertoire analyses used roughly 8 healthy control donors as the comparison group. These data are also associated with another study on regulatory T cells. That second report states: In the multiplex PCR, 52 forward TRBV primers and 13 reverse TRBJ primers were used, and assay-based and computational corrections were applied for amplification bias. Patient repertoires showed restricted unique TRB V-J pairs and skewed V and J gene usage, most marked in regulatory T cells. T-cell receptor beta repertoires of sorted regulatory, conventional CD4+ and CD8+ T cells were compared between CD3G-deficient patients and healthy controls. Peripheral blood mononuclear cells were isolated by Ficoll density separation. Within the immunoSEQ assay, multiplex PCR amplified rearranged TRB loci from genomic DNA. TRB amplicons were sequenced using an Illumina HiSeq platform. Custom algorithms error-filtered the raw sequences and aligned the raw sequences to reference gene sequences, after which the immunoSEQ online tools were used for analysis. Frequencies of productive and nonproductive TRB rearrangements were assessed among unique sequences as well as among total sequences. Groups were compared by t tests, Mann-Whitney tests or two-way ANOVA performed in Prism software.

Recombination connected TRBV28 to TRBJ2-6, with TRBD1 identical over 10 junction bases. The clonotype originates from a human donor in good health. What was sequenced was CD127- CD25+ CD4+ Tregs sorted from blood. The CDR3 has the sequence CASSPGTGARSGANVLTF. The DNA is TGTGCCAGCAGTCCGGGGACAGGGGCTCGATCTGGGGCCAACGTCCTGACTTTC.